This T cell receptor beta chain comes out of a study of blood T cells in healthy people across ages. The use of a sample-barcoded 5' primer and a J-beta primer mix characterized a second PCR of roughly 6 to 11 cycles. In TCRdb, the 5' RACE reads were re-called with MiXCR into one record per CDR3 protein. The repertoire holds 600,000 to 1,000,000 distinct CDR3 sequences, more than 45% seen once, with about 20% in the top ten. General study findings and limits: The study regarded diversity estimates from one million T cells as underestimates. Samples with more naive T cells showed higher observed beta diversity.

Germline V lookup: CDR1 DFQATT, CDR2 SNEGSKA (reference sequence). Between the trimmed V and J ends, which lost 3 bases and 4 bases, there was a span of 16 bases. The CDR3 length is 15 residues. As concerns this clonotype: Its target is not known.

This receptor was identified in a young man in good health. The chain couples TRBV20-1 to TRBJ1-5, with D possibly matching TRBD1 (5 bases). Sequencing input: blood. DNA for the CDR3: TGCAGTGCTAGCCCAGCCCGCGGGGGGAATCAGCCCCAGCATTTT. Its translation is CSASPARGGNQPQHF.